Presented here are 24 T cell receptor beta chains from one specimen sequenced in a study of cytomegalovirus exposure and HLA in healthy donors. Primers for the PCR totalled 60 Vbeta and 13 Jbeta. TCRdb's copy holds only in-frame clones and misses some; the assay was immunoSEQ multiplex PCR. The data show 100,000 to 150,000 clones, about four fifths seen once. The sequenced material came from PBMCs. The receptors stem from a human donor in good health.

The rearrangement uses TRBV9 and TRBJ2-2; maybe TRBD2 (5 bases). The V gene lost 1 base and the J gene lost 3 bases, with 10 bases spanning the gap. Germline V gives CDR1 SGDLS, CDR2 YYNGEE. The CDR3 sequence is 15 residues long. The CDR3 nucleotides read TGTGCCAGCAGCGTATACGGGGTGGACACCGGGGAGCTGTTTTTT. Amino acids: CASSVYGVDTGELFF. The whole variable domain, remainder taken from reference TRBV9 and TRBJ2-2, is DSGVTQTPKHLITATGQRVTLRCSPRSGDLSVYWYQQSLDQGLQFLIQYYNGEERAKGNILERFSAQQFPDLHSELNLSSLELGDSALYFCASSVYGVDTGELFFGEGSRLTVL.

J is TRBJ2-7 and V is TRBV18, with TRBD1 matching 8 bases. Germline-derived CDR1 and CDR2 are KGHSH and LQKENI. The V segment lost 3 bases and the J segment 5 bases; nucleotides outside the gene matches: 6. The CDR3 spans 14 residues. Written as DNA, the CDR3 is TGTGCCAGCTCACCCTCTGGACAGGGCCACGAGCAGTACTTC. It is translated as CASSPSGQGHEQYF.

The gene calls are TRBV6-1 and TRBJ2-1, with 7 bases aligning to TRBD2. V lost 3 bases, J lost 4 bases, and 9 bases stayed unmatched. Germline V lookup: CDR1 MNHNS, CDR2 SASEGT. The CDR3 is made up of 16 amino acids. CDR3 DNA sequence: TGTGCCAGCAGTGACGGGGTCGGCGGGGGTTACAATGAGCAGTTCTTC. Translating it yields CASSDGVGGGYNEQFF.

The CDR3 DNA sequence: TGTGCCAGCAGCTATGAGCGGGGGAGCACAGATACGCAGTATTTT. Amino acid sequence: CASSYERGSTDTQYF. V is TRBV7-9 and J is TRBJ2-3, with 8 bases identical to TRBD2. V gave up 4 bases and J gave up 0 bases; unmatched junction bases: 3. The CDR3 totals 15 residues. The germline gives CDR1 SEHNR, CDR2 FQNEAQ (reference sequence).

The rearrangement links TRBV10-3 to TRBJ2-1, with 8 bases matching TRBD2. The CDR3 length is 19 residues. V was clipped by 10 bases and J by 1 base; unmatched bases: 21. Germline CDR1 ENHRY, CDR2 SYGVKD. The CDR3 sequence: CATPGCGAGGGRSYNEQFF. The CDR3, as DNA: TGTGCCACGCCGGGGTGCGGGGCGGGGGGAGGGAGATCCTACAATGAGCAGTTCTTC.

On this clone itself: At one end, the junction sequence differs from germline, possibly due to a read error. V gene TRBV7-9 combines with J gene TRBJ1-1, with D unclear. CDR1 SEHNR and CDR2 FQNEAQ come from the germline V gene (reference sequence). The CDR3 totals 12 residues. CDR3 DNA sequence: TGTTCCAGCGATCTAATGAACACTGAAGCTTTCTTT. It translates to CSSDLMNTEAFF.

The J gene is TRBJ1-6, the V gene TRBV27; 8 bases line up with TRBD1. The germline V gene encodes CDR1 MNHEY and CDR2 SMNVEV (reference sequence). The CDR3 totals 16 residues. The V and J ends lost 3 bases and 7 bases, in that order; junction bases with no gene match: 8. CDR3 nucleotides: TGTGCCAGCAGTTTTCTGCCAGGGGGCTGGAATTCACCCCTCCACTTT. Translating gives CASSFLPGGWNSPLHF.

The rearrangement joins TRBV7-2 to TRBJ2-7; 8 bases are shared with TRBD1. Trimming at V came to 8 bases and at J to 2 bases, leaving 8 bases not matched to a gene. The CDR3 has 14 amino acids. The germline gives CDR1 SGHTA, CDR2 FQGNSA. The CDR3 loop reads CASGFYRGAYEQYF. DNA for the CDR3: TGTGCCAGCGGATTCTACAGGGGGGCCTACGAGCAGTACTTC.

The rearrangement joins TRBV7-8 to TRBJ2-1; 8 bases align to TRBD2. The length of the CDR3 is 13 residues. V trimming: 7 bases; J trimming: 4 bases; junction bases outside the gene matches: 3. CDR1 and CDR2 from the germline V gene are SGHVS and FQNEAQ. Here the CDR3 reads CASTPGGYNEQFF. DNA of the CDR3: TGTGCCAGCACACCGGGGGGGTACAATGAGCAGTTCTTC.

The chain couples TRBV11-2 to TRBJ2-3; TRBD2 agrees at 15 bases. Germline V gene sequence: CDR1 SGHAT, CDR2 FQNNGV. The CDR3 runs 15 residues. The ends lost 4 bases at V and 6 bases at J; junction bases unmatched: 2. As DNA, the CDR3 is TGTGCCAGCAGCTCAGGACTAGCGGGGGGGGATACGCAGTATTTT. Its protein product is CASSSGLAGGDTQYF.

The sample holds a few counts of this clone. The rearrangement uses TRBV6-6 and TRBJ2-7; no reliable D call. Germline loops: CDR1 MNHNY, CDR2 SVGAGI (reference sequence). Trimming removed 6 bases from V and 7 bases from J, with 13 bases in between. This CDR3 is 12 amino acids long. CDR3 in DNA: TGTGCCAGCAGCCCTTCTCCGGTTGAGCAGTACTTC. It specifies CASSPSPVEQYF.

CDR3: CASSKGARGTHDTQYF. The CDR3 DNA reads as TGTGCCAGCAGCAAAGGGGCTAGGGGGACACACGATACGCAGTATTTT. The V and J genes are TRBV21-1 and TRBJ2-3; the D call in the table, TRBD1, was not verified against the DNA. TRBV21-1 represents a pseudogene. This CDR3 has 16 amino acids.

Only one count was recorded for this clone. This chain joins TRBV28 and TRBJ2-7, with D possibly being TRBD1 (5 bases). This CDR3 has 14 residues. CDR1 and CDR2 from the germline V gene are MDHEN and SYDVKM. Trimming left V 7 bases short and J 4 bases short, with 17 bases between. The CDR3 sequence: CASTSPSKGYEQYF. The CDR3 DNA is TGTGCCAGCACCTCCCCCTCCAAGGGGTACGAGCAGTACTTC.

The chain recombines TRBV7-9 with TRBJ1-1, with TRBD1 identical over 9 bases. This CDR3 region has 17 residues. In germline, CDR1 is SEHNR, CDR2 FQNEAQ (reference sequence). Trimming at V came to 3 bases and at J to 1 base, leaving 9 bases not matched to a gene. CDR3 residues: CASSFPTGGAANTEAFF. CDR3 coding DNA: TGTGCCAGCAGCTTTCCCACAGGGGGCGCCGCGAACACTGAAGCTTTCTTT. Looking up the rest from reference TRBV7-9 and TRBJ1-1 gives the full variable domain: DTGVSQNPRHKITKRGQNVTFRCDPISEHNRLYWYRQTLGQGPEFLTYFQNEAQLEKSRLLSDRFSAERPKGSFSTLEIQRTEQGDSAMYLCASSFPTGGAANTEAFFGQGTRLTVV.

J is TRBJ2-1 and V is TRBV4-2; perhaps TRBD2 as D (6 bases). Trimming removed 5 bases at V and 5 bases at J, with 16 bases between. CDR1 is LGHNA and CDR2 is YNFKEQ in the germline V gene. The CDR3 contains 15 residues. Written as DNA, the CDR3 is TGTGCCAGCAGCTCCACGGAGCTAGCGAACAATGAGCAGTTCTTC. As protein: CASSSTELANNEQFF.

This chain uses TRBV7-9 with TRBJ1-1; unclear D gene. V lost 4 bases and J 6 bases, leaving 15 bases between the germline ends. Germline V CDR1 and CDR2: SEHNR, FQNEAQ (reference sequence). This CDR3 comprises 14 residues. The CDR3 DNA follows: TGTGCCAGCAGCTCCATCGGCCTGAGCGCTGAAGCTTTCTTT. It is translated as CASSSIGLSAEAFF.

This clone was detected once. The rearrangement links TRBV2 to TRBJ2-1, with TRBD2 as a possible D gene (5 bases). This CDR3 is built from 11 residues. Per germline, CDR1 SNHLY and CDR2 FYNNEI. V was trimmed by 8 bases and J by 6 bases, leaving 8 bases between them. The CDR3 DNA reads TGTGCCAGCGGGCTAGCCAATGAGCAGTTCTTC. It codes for CASGLANEQFF.

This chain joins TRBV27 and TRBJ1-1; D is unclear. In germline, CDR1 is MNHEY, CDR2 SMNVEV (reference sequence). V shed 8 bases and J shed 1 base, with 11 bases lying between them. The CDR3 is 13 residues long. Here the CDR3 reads CASQWAENTEAFF. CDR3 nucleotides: TGTGCCAGCCAATGGGCAGAGAACACTGAAGCTTTCTTT.

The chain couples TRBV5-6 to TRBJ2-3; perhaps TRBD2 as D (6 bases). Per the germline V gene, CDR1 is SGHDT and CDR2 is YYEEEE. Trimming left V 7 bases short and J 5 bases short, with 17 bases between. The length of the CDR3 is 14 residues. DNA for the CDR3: TGTGCCAGCGGTGGCCGGGGGTATGTAGATACGCAGTATTTT. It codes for CASGGRGYVDTQYF. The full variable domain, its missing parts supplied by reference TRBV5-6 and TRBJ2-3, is DAGVTQSPTHLIKTRGQQVTLRCSPKSGHDTVSWYQQALGQGPQFIFQYYEEEERQRGNFPDRFSGHQFPNYSSELNVNALLLGDSALYLCASGGRGYVDTQYFGPGTRLTVL.

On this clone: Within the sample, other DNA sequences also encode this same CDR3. DNA of the CDR3: TGTGCCAGCAGTGAAGCACAAACTACGCAGTATTTT. Residues: CASSEAQTTQYF. The chain carries TRBV6-1 and TRBJ2-3, with D uncertain. V lost 0 bases and J 8 bases, leaving 6 bases between the germline ends. This CDR3 spans 12 amino acids. CDR1 is MNHNS and CDR2 is SASEGT in the germline V gene.

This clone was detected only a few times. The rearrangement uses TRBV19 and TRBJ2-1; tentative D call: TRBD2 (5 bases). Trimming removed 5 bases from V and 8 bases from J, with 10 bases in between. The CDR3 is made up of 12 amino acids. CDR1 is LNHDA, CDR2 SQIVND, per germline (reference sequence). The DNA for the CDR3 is TGTGCCAGTAGTGTCCACGGGGATGAGCAGTTCTTC. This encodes CASSVHGDEQFF.

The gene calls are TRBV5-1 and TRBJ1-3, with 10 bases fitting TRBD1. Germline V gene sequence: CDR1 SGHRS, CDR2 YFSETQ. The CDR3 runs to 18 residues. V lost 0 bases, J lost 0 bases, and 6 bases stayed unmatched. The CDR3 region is CASSLVGQGPLSGNTIYF. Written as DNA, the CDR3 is TGCGCCAGCAGCTTGGTGGGACAGGGGCCACTCTCTGGAAACACCATATATTTT. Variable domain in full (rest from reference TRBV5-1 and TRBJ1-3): KAGVTQTPRYLIKTRGQQVTLSCSPISGHRSVSWYQQTPGQGLQFLFEYFSETQRNKGNFPGRFSGRQFSNSRSEMNVSTLELGDSALYLCASSLVGQGPLSGNTIYFGEGSWLTVV.

The CDR3 protein is CASSPGLPFTEAFF. The CDR3, as DNA: TGTGCCAGTAGTCCCGGACTGCCGTTCACTGAAGCTTTCTTT. The V call is TRBV19, the J call TRBJ1-1, with D unresolved. Trimming removed 5 bases from V and 4 bases from J, with 14 bases in between. The CDR3 loop spans 14 amino acids. CDR1 LNHDA and CDR2 SQIVND come from the germline V gene (reference sequence).

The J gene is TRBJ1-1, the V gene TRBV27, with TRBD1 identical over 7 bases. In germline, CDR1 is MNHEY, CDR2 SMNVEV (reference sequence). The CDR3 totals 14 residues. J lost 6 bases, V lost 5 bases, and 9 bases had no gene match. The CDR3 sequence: CASSQMGQSAEAFF. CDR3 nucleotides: TGTGCCAGCAGTCAGATGGGACAGAGCGCTGAAGCTTTCTTT.